This TCR beta chain was recorded in a study of OX40 agonist ivuxolimab in advanced cancers. Germline V gives CDR1 LGHNA, CDR2 YSLEER. The CDR3 extends over 14 amino acids. V was shortened by 0 bases and J by 6 bases, with 8 bases between the two germline ends. Profiling relied on immunoSEQ multiplex PCR, and the TCRdb table lists in-frame clones only, not all of them. The profile shows about 77,000 clones, 80% to 95% of them singletons. A history of autoimmune disease or systemic immunosuppression excluded patients. The gene calls are TRBV4-3 and TRBJ2-2; no clear D. Specimen: CD4+ or CD8+ T cells sorted from blood, collected in a trial of the OX40 agonist ivuxolimab. This TCR was sampled from an adult with an advanced solid tumor such as melanoma, head and neck, liver or kidney cancer. CDR3 loop: CASSQEIWAGELFF. In DNA, the CDR3 is TGCGCCAGCAGCCAAGAGATTTGGGCCGGGGAGCTGTTTTTT.